These 2 T cell receptor beta chains originate from one sample sequenced in a study of shared clonotypes between healthy human individuals. Terminally differentiated effector memory CD45RA+ cells were left out of the naive CD8 fraction, which was CD45RO-negative and positively selected for CCR7. Generated by immunoSEQ multiplex PCR, the TCRdb table keeps only in-frame clones and is missing some. The sample shows around 2,000,000 clones, 85% to 95% of them seen only once. The sequenced material came from naive CD8+ T cells sorted from blood. The origin of the receptors is a man aged 18 to 30 in good health.

The chain links TRBV6-5 to TRBJ1-2; 7 nucleotides agree with TRBD1. V was pared by 2 bases and J by 5 bases, with 8 bases of the junction left unmatched. Germline CDR1 reads MNHEY; CDR2 reads SVGAGI. The CDR3 is 15 residues long. In DNA form, the CDR3 reads TGTGCCAGCAGTTACGCCACGACAGGGATTTATGGCTACACCTTC. Amino acid sequence: CASSYATTGIYGYTF.

To note about this clone: The sample has other DNA sequences that encode this CDR3 too. This chain joins TRBV9 and TRBJ2-2; TRBD2 aligns across 7 bases. The CDR3 extends over 16 amino acids. With 0 bases clipped from V and 4 bases from J, the junction kept 6 bases outside the gene matches. The germline V gene encodes CDR1 SGDLS and CDR2 YYNGEE. The CDR3 DNA sequence: TGTGCCAGCAGCGTAGCGGGAGGCGGTGGCACCGGGGAGCTGTTTTTT. Residues: CASSVAGGGGTGELFF.